This TCR beta chain emerged from a study of OX40 agonist ivuxolimab in advanced cancers. About the research overall: The group had a mean age of approximately 60 years, ranged from roughly 23 to 79, and was 80% to 85% male.

Sequencing used immunoSEQ multiplex PCR; TCRdb keeps in-frame clones, though not all of them. This table has about 20,000 clones, around nine tenths appearing once. Concerning this clone: Its specificity is unknown.

Points from the study as a whole: Averaging showed that CD8+ T cells had more expanded clones than CD4+ did.

Trimming took off 5 bases at V and 3 bases at J, with 14 bases between the two ends. The CDR3 totals 15 residues. From germline, CDR1 is SGHTA and CDR2 FQGNSA. This receptor was identified in an adult with an advanced solid tumor such as melanoma, head and neck, liver or kidney cancer. Sequencing was performed on CD4+ or CD8+ T cells sorted from blood, taken in a trial of the OX40 agonist ivuxolimab. The rearrangement links TRBV7-2 to TRBJ1-5, with D tentatively TRBD1 (5 bases). CDR3 sequence reads: CASSPSGGYNQPQHF. In DNA, the CDR3 is TGTGCCAGCAGCCCCTCCGGGGGGTACAATCAGCCCCAGCATTTT.